The T cell receptor (beta chain) under discussion was sequenced for a study of blood T cell repertoires in COVID-19. Trimming cost V 3 bases and J 2 bases, with 4 bases left between them. Germline V gene sequence: CDR1 MNHNS, CDR2 SASEGT. This CDR3 comprises 12 residues. Here immunoSEQ multiplex PCR was the method, and the copy in TCRdb shows in-frame clones only, minus some. In the table there are fewer than 100,000 clones, 86% of which are singletons. This TCR derives from a man aged 50 or older with acute or convalescent COVID-19. The sequencing sample was made of peripheral blood. V gene TRBV6-1 combines with J gene TRBJ1-1; D is unclear. CDR3 protein: CASSDRNTEAFF. DNA of the CDR3: TGTGCCAGCAGTGACAGAAACACTGAAGCTTTCTTT.